One sample yielded the 26 T cell receptor beta chains listed below, sequenced in a study of cytomegalovirus exposure and HLA in healthy donors. Profiled with immunoSEQ multiplex PCR; TCRdb holds only in-frame clones, not every one. This table holds 250,000 to 350,000 clones, roughly 90% found once. The sequencing sample was made of PBMCs. The receptors shown here come from a woman younger than 30 in good health and CMV-seronegative.

This clone occurred a few times. The rearrangement links TRBV7-6 to TRBJ2-7; D perhaps matches TRBD1 (6 bases). With 3 bases removed from V and 0 bases from J, the gap between germline ends came to 12 bases. CDR1 and CDR2 (germline): SGHVS, FNYEAQ. The CDR3 consists of 15 residues. CDR3 region: CASSLVEDSSYEQYF. CDR3 sequence (DNA): TGTGCCAGCAGCTTGGTGGAGGACAGCTCCTACGAGCAGTACTTC.

The chain is built from TRBV28 and TRBJ1-1; maybe TRBD1 (5 bases). The V gene's germline CDR1 is MDHEN and CDR2 SYDVKM. The CDR3 contains 16 residues. V lost 7 bases and J 4 bases, leaving 22 bases between the germline ends. This CDR3 is CASTLSRVGWATEAFF. As DNA, the CDR3 is TGTGCCAGCACCCTTTCCAGGGTGGGCTGGGCCACTGAAGCTTTCTTT.

This chain uses TRBV6-5 with TRBJ1-5; no reliable D call. The CDR3 has 14 amino acids. Trimming pared 4 bases from V and 3 bases from J, leaving 10 bases between. Germline CDR1 and CDR2: MNHEY and SVGAGI. This CDR3 reads CASSSSTPNQPQHF. The DNA for the CDR3 is TGTGCCAGCAGTTCGTCTACCCCCAATCAGCCCCAGCATTTT.

This sequence joins TRBV4-2 and TRBJ1-2, with 9 bases fitting TRBD1. The J segment lost 8 bases and the V segment lost 3 bases, leaving 7 bases of the junction unmatched. The CDR3 is 14 residues long. From germline, CDR1 is LGHNA and CDR2 YNFKEQ. CDR3 nucleotides: TGTGCCAGCAGCCAGTTCGACAGGGGGGAAGGCTACACCTTC. This translates into CASSQFDRGEGYTF.

This chain's CDR3 is CASSESVAGPYEQYF. CDR3 DNA sequence: TGTGCCAGCAGTGAATCCGTAGCGGGGCCTTACGAGCAGTACTTC. This chain connects TRBV2 to TRBJ2-7, with TRBD2 identical over 8 bases. Germline V gives CDR1 SNHLY, CDR2 FYNNEI. V was pared by 2 bases and J by 4 bases, with 7 bases of the junction left unmatched. The CDR3 has 15 residues.

This sequence joins TRBV2 and TRBJ2-2, with D maybe TRBD2 (7 bases). Deletions cut 6 bases from V and 3 bases from J, with 17 bases between. CDR1 and CDR2 from the germline V gene are SNHLY and FYNNEI. CDR3 length: 16 residues. CDR3 residues: CASRVSGKGDTGELFF. The CDR3 region has the DNA TGTGCCAGCAGGGTGAGCGGGAAGGGGGACACCGGGGAGCTGTTTTTT.

CDR3 loop: CASKRGQGPRETQYF. As DNA, the CDR3 is TGTGCCAGCAAGAGGGGACAGGGCCCGAGGGAGACCCAGTACTTC. The chain combines TRBV28 with TRBJ2-5; 9 bases align to TRBD1. The V gene end was trimmed by 7 bases and the J gene end by 5 bases; junction bases not matched to a gene: 11. Germline values: CDR1 MDHEN, CDR2 SYDVKM. The CDR3 is 15 amino acids.

The V gene is TRBV19, the J gene TRBJ2-2; 7 nucleotides agree with TRBD1. V trimming: 2 bases; J trimming: 3 bases; junction bases outside the gene matches: 6. The CDR3 consists of 16 residues. Germline CDR1 and CDR2: LNHDA and SQIVND (reference sequence). CDR3 sequence reads: CASSIRRGRDTGELFF. DNA for the CDR3: TGTGCCAGTAGTATAAGAAGGGGGCGCGACACCGGGGAGCTGTTTTTT. Full variable domain (outside the CDR3, taken from reference TRBV19 and TRBJ2-2): DGGITQSPKYLFRKEGQNVTLSCEQNLNHDAMYWYRQDPGQGLRLIYYSQIVNDFQKGDIAEGYSVSREKKESFPLTVTSAQKNPTAFYLCASSIRRGRDTGELFFGEGSRLTVL.

This chain links TRBV29-1 with TRBJ2-7; 9 nucleotides line up with TRBD2. The ends lost 5 bases at V and 4 bases at J; junction bases unmatched: 6. CDR1 is SQVTM and CDR2 is ANQGSEA in the germline V gene. CDR3 size: 13 residues. Here the CDR3 reads CSVRGLAGYEQYF. Here the CDR3 DNA reads TGCAGCGTTCGCGGGCTAGCGGGATACGAGCAGTACTTC.

The rearrangement joins TRBV6-5 to TRBJ1-4; weak D call: TRBD1 (5 bases). CDR1 is MNHEY, CDR2 SVGAGI, per germline. The germline V and J ends were trimmed by 6 bases and 7 bases, with 12 bases remaining between them. CDR3 length: 13 amino acids. The CDR3 reads CASSDSFGEKLFF. The DNA for the CDR3 is TGTGCCAGCAGCGACAGCTTTGGTGAAAAACTGTTTTTT.

The chain joins TRBV7-3 to TRBJ2-2; 9 positions match TRBD2. From germline, CDR1 is SGHTA and CDR2 FQGTGA. Germline trimming cut 5 bases from V and 4 bases from J; bases unmatched to any gene: 8. This CDR3 has 16 residues. DNA for the CDR3: TGTGCCAGCAGCCCCGGAGGACTAGCGAGCACCGGGGAGCTGTTTTTT. It translates to CASSPGGLASTGELFF.

The CDR3 loop is CATGQGDSYEQYF. CDR3 DNA sequence: TGCGCCACCGGACAGGGGGACTCCTACGAGCAGTACTTC. The chain is built from TRBV5-1 and TRBJ2-7, with 10 bases lining up with TRBD1. The V gene's germline CDR1 is SGHRS and CDR2 YFSETQ. The ends lost 9 bases at V and 0 bases at J; junction bases unmatched: 3. The CDR3 totals 13 residues.

The V and J genes are TRBV6-6 and TRBJ2-7; 7 bases agree with TRBD2. V lost 7 bases, J lost 7 bases, and 13 bases stayed unmatched. The germline V gene has CDR1 MNHNY and CDR2 SVGAGI (reference sequence). CDR3 length: 14 amino acids. The CDR3 is CASKPSGLGGEQYF. The CDR3 coding sequence is TGTGCCAGCAAACCTAGCGGACTTGGCGGGGAGCAGTACTTC.

This chain links TRBV27 with TRBJ1-3; unclear D gene. V lost 2 bases to trimming and J lost 2 bases, with 7 bases between them. Germline values: CDR1 MNHEY, CDR2 SMNVEV (reference sequence). This CDR3 has 14 amino acids. CDR3 residues: CASSLRGTGNTIYF. Here the CDR3 DNA reads TGTGCCAGCAGTTTACGGGGAACTGGAAACACCATATATTTT.

The gene calls are TRBV5-1 and TRBJ2-1; 7 nucleotides line up with TRBD1. V shed 4 bases and J 8 bases; nucleotides not matched to a gene: 3. CDR1 and CDR2 from the germline V gene are SGHRS and YFSETQ. There are 12 residues in the CDR3. CDR3 loop: CASSGTDYEQFF. CDR3 sequence (DNA): TGCGCCAGCAGCGGGACAGACTATGAGCAGTTCTTC.

The CDR3 protein is CASSVGEQPQHF. The CDR3 DNA reads TGTGCCAGCAGCGTAGGAGAACAGCCCCAGCATTTT. V and J are TRBV28 and TRBJ1-5; D gene uncertain. Trimming shortened V by 6 bases and J by 7 bases, and 10 bases separated the two germline ends. Germline V gene lookup returns CDR1 MDHEN and CDR2 SYDVKM. The CDR3 has 12 amino acids.

This chain uses TRBV27 with TRBJ1-2, with TRBD1 matching over 9 bases. This CDR3 spans 11 amino acids. Trimming at V came to 8 bases and at J to 7 bases, leaving 2 bases not matched to a gene. The germline CDR1 and CDR2 sequences are MNHEY and SMNVEV (reference sequence). The CDR3 protein is CASADRGGYTF. CDR3 in DNA: TGTGCCAGCGCGGACAGGGGTGGCTACACCTTC.

The rearrangement uses TRBV7-2 and TRBJ2-7; 8 bases align to TRBD2. The CDR3 loop spans 14 amino acids. The junction had 5 bases not matched to a gene; V was cut back by 4 bases and J by 3 bases. The V gene's germline CDR1 is SGHTA and CDR2 FQGNSA. The CDR3 is CASSSTSGVYEQYF. The CDR3 DNA sequence: TGTGCCAGCAGCTCAACTAGCGGCGTCTACGAGCAGTACTTC.

CDR3 amino acids: CASRRQGRYDQPQHF. The CDR3, as DNA: TGTGCCAGCAGACGACAGGGTAGGTACGATCAGCCCCAGCATTTT. The rearrangement links TRBV6-1 to TRBJ1-5, with 7 bases lining up with TRBD1. There are 15 residues in the CDR3. The germline V gene has CDR1 MNHNS and CDR2 SASEGT. V dropped 6 bases and J dropped 5; count of bases not matched to a gene: 10.

The V and J genes are TRBV7-6 and TRBJ2-2; TRBD2 matches 7 bases. This CDR3 is built from 16 residues. Germline V CDR1 and CDR2: SGHVS, FNYEAQ. V lost 1 base to trimming and J lost 2 bases; unmatched junction nucleotides: 4. As DNA, the CDR3 is TGTGCCAGCAGCTTAGGCGGGAGTATAAACACCGGGGAGCTGTTTTTT. The encoded protein is CASSLGGSINTGELFF.

This chain links TRBV2 with TRBJ2-5, with D perhaps matching TRBD2 (5 bases). Trimming left V 7 bases short and J 1 base short, with 13 bases between. The CDR3 is 14 residues long. CDR1 and CDR2 (germline): SNHLY, FYNNEI. The CDR3 reads CASITGLGQETQYF. CDR3 coding DNA: TGTGCCAGCATTACGGGATTAGGCCAAGAGACCCAGTACTTC.

The chain recombines TRBV4-2 with TRBJ2-1; D might be TRBD2 (5 bases). Between the trimmed V and J ends, which lost 0 bases and 3 bases, there was a span of 9 bases. The CDR3 length is 15 residues. Germline assignment: CDR1 LGHNA and CDR2 YNFKEQ. CDR3 loop: CASSQEALVYNEQFF. The CDR3, as DNA: TGTGCCAGCAGCCAAGAGGCACTAGTCTACAATGAGCAGTTCTTC.

The CDR3 reads CASSLWGTSGRGYEQYF. The CDR3 region has the DNA TGTGCCAGCAGTTTATGGGGGACTAGCGGGAGAGGCTACGAGCAGTACTTC. This chain connects TRBV27 to TRBJ2-7; 14 bases align to TRBD2. The CDR3 contains 17 residues. Per germline, CDR1 MNHEY and CDR2 SMNVEV (reference sequence). Trimming at V came to 1 base and at J to 3 bases, leaving 5 bases not matched to a gene.

The chain is built from TRBV27 and TRBJ2-2, with TRBD2 matching 9 bases. CDR1 and CDR2 from the germline V gene are MNHEY and SMNVEV (reference sequence). There are 16 residues in the CDR3. J lost 5 bases, V lost 0 bases, and 4 bases had no gene match. The CDR3 nucleotides read TGTGCCAGCAGTTTATCCGCTAGCGGGACGACCGGGGAGCTGTTTTTT. Protein sequence: CASSLSASGTTGELFF.

This chain uses TRBV28 with TRBJ2-1; 8 bases match TRBD2. The junction had 11 bases not matched to a gene; V was cut back by 5 bases and J by 8 bases. Germline CDR1 reads MDHEN; CDR2 reads SYDVKM. The CDR3 extends over 15 amino acids. CDR3 DNA sequence: TGTGCCAGCAGTATCCTAGGGCGGGAGGACGATGAGCAGTTCTTC. As protein: CASSILGREDDEQFF.

This chain links TRBV13 with TRBJ1-1, with TRBD1 as a possible D gene (5 bases). Deletions cut 11 bases from V and 4 bases from J, with 20 bases between. CDR3 size: 14 residues. The germline gives CDR1 PRHDT, CDR2 FYEKMQ (reference sequence). DNA of the CDR3: TGTGCCGGAGCTACTAAGACAGATCCCACTGAAGCTTTCTTT. Translation gives CAGATKTDPTEAFF.